The clone carrying this T cell receptor (beta chain) is a singleton in its sample. Per the original data handling: Nucleated cell number was recorded as an estimate derived from reference gene primer amplification. Profiling relied on immunoSEQ multiplex PCR, and the TCRdb table lists in-frame clones only, not all of them. From that table come the V and J calls and clone size; the DNA was used to work out D and trimming. Of 300,000 to 450,000 clones in the sample, 85% are singletons; the top ten hold approximately 3.7%. This sample was included in a study of blood T cell repertoires in COVID-19. Study context: Researchers got acute and convalescent COVID-19 samples from the United States, Italy and Spain. T cells, B-cell-depleted T cells, or PBMCs supplied cDNA or gDNA.

The CDR3 totals 13 residues. Germline values: CDR1 SQVTM, CDR2 ANQGSEA. V dropped 7 bases and J dropped 0; count of bases not matched to a gene: 5. The rearrangement links TRBV29-1 to TRBJ1-1; 7 bases are shared with TRBD1. The receptor's source is a woman aged 18-30 years with acute or convalescent COVID-19. Input material: peripheral blood. The CDR3 here is CSASGQMNTEAFF. CDR3 sequence (DNA): TGCAGCGCATCGGGACAGATGAACACTGAAGCTTTCTTT.